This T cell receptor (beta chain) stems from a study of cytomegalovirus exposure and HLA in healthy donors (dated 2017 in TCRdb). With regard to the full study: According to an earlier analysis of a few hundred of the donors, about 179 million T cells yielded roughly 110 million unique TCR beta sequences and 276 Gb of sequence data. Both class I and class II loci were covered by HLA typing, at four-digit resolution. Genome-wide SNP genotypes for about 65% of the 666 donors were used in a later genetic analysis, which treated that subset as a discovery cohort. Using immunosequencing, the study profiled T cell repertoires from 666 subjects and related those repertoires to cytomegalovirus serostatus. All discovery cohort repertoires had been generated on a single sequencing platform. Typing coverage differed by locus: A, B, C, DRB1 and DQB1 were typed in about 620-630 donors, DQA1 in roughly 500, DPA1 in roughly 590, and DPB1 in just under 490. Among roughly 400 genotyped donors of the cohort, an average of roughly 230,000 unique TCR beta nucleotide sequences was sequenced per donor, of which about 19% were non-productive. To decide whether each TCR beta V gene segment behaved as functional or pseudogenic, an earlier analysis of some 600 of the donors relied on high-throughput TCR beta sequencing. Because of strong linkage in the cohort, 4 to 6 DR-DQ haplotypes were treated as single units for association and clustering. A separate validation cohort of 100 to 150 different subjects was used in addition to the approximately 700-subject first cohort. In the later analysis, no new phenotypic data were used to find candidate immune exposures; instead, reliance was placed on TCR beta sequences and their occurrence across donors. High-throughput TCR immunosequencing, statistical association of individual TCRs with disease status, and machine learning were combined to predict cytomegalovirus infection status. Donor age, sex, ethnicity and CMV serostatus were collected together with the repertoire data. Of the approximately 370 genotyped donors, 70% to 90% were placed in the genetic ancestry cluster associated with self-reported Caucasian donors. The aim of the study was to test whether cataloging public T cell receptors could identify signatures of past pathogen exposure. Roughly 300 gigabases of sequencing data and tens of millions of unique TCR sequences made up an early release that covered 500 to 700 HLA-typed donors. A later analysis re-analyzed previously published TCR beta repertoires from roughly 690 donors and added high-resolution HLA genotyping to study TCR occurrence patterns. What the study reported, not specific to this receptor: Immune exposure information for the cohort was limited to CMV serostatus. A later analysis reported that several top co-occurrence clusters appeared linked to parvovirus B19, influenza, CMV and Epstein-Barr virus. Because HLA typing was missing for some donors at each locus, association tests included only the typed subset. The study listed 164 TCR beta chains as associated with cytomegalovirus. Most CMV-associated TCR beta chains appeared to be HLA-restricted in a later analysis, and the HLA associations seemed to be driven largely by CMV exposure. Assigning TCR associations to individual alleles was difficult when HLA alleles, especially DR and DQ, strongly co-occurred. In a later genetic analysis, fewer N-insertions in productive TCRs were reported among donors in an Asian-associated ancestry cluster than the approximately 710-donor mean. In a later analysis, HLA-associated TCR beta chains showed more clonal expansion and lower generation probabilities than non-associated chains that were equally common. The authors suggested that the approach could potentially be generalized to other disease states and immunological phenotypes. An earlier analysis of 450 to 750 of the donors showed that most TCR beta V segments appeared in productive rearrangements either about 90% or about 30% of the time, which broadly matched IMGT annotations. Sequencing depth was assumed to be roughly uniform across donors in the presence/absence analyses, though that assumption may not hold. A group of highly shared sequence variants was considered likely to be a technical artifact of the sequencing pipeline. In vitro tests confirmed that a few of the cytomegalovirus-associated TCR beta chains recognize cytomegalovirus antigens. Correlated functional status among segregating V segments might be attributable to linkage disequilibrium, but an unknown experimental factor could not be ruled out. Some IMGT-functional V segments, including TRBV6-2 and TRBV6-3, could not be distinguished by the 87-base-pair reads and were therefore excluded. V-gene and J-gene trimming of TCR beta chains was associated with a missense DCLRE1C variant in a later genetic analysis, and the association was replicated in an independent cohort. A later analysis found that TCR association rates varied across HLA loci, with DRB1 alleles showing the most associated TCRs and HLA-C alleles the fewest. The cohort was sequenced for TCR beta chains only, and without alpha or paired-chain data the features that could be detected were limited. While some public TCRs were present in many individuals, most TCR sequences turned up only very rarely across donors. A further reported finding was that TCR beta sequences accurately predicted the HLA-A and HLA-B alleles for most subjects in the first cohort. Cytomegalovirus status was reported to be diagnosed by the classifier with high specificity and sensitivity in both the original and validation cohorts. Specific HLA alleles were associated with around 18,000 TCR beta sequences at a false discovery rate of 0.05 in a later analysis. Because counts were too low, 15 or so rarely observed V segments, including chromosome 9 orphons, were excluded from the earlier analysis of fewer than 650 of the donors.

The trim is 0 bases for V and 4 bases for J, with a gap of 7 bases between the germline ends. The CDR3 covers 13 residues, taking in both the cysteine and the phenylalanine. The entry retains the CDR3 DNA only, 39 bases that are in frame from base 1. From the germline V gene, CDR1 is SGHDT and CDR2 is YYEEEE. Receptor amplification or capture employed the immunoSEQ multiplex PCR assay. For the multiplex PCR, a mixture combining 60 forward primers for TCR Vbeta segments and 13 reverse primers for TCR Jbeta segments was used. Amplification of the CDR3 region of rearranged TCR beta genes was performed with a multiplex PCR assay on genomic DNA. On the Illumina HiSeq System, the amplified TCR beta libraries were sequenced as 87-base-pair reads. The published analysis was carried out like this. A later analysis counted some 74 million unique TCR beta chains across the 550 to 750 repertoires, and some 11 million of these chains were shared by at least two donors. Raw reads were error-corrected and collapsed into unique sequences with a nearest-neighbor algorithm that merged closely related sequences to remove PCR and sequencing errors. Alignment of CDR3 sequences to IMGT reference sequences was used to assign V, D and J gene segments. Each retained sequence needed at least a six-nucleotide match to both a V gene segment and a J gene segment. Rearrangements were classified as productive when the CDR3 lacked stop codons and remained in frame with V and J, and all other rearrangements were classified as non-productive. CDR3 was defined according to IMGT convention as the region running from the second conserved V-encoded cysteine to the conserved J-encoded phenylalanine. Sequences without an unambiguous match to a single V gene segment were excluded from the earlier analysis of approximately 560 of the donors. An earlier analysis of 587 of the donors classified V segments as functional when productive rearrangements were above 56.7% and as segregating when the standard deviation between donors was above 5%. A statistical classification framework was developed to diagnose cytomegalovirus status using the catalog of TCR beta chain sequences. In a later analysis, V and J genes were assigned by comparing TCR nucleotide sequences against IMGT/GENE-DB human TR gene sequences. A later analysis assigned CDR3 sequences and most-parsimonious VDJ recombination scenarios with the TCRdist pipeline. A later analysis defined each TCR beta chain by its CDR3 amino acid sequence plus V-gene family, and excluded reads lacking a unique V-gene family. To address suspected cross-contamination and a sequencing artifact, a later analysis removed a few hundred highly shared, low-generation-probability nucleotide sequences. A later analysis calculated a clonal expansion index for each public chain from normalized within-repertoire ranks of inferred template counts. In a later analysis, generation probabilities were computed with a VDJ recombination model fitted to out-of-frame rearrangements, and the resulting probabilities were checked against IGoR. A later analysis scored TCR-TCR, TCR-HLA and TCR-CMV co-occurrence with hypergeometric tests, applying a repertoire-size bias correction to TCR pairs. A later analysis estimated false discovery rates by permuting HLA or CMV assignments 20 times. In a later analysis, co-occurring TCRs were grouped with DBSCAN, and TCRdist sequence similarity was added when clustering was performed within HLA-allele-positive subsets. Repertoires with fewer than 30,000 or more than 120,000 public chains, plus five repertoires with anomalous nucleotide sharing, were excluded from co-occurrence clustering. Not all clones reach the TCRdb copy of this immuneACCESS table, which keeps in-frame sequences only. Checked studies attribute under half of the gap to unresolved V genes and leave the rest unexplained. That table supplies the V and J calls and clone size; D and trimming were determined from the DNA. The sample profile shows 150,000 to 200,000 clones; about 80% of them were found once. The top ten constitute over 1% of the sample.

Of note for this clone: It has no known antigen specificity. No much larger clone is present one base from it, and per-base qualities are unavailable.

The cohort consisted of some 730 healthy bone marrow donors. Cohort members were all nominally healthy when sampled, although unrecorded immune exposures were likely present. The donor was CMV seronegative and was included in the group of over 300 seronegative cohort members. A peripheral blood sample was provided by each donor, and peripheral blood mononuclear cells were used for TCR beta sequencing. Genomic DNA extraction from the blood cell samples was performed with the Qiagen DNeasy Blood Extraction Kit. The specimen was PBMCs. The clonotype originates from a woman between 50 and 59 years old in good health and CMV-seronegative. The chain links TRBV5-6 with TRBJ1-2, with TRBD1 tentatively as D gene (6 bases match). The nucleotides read TGTGCCAGCAGCTTGGGACAGGTCTATGGCTACACCTTC. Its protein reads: CASSLGQVYGYTF.